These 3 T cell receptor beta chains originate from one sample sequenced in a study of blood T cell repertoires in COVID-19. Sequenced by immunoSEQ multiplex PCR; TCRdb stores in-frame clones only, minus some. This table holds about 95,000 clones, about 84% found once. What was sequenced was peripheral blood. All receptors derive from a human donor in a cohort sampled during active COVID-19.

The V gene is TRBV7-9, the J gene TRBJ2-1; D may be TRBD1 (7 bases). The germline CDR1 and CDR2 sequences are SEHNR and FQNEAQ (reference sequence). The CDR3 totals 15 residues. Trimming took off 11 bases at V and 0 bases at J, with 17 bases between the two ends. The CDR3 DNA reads TGTGCCGGATCGGAGGGACAGCTCTCCTACAATGAGCAGTTCTTC. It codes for CAGSEGQLSYNEQFF.

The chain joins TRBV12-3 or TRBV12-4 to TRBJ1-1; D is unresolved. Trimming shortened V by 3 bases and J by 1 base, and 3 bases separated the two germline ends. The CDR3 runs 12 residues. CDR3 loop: CASSFRNTEAFF. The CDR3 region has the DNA TGTGCCAGCAGTTTTAGGAACACTGAAGCTTTCTTT.

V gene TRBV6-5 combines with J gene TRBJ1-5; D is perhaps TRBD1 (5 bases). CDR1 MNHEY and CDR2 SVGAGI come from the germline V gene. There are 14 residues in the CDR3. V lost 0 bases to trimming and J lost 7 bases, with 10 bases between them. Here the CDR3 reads CASSYSGGVQPQHF. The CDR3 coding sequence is TGTGCCAGCAGTTACTCCGGAGGGGTACAGCCCCAGCATTTT.